Each of the 29 T cell receptor beta chains below was sequenced from the same sample in a study of blood T cell repertoires in COVID-19. Assay used: immunoSEQ multiplex PCR; TCRdb lists only in-frame clones, some missing. The sample holds some 320,000 clones, about 88% seen once. The sample taken for sequencing was PBMCs or T cells enriched from blood (not recorded which). The receptors originated from a man aged 55 to 70 who had recovered from COVID-19.

The table lists this clone with a few counts. The chain employs TRBV2 and TRBJ1-5; D perhaps matches TRBD1 (5 bases). This CDR3 has 12 residues. The germline V gene encodes CDR1 SNHLY and CDR2 FYNNEI. The ends were cut back, 6 bases at V and 9 bases at J, with 12 bases in the middle. CDR3 amino acids: CASRGVGGPQHF. The CDR3 DNA follows: TGTGCCAGCAGAGGGGTGGGAGGGCCCCAGCATTTT. Supplemented by reference TRBV2 and TRBJ1-5, the full variable domain reads EPEVTQTPSHQVTQMGQEVILRCVPISNHLYFYWYRQILGQKVEFLVSFYNNEISEKSEIFDDQFSVERPDGSNFTLKIRSTKLEDSAMYFCASRGVGGPQHFGDGTRLSIL.

This sequence joins TRBV7-8 and TRBJ1-2; the D is unclear. V dropped 1 base and J dropped 5 bases, with 11 bases sitting between them. Germline CDR1 and CDR2: SGHVS and FQNEAQ. This CDR3 contains 14 residues. CDR3 loop: CASSLGRGGYGYTF. CDR3 coding DNA: TGTGCCAGCAGCTTAGGCAGAGGAGGTTATGGCTACACCTTC.

This chain joins TRBV9 and TRBJ1-4; 7 bases map to TRBD1. Looked up from germline, CDR1 is SGDLS and CDR2 is YYNGEE. The CDR3 is 14 amino acids. V was pared by 0 bases and J by 6 bases, with 2 bases of the junction left unmatched. The CDR3: CASSVGDRHEKLFF. The CDR3 DNA reads as TGTGCCAGCAGCGTAGGGGACAGACATGAAAAACTGTTTTTT.

As DNA, the CDR3 is TGCGCCAGCAGCCAGGAGGGGAGAAAGTACTATGGCTACACCTTC. It codes for CASSQEGRKYYGYTF. J is TRBJ1-2 and V is TRBV5-1; tentatively, D is TRBD1 (5 bases). This CDR3 is 15 amino acids long. The V end lost 4 bases, the J end lost 3 bases, and 16 bases lay between the germline ends. CDR1 and CDR2 (germline): SGHRS, YFSETQ.

The CDR3 sequence is CASGLAGGSYEQYF. CDR3 nucleotides: TGTGCCAGCGGACTAGCGGGTGGCTCCTACGAGCAGTACTTC. The V call is TRBV27, the J call TRBJ2-7; TRBD2 matches 11 bases. With V trimmed by 8 bases and J by 0 bases, 3 bases remained unmatched. CDR3 size: 14 residues. The germline V gene has CDR1 MNHEY and CDR2 SMNVEV (reference sequence).

The chain uses TRBV7-2 and TRBJ2-2, with TRBD2 matching 12 bases. CDR1 is SGHTA, CDR2 FQGNSA, per germline. The trim removed 5 bases at V and 6 bases at J, leaving 16 bases unmatched. This CDR3 has 19 amino acids. The CDR3 nucleotides are TGTGCCAGCAGCCCAGCCCGGACTAGCGGGGTGCTCGGGGCCGGGGAGCTGTTTTTT. Protein sequence: CASSPARTSGVLGAGELFF.

The J gene is TRBJ1-5, the V gene TRBV20-1; 7 bases are shared with TRBD1. With V trimmed by 3 bases and J by 6 bases, 8 bases remained unmatched. The V gene's germline CDR1 is DFQATT and CDR2 SNEGSKA (reference sequence). The length of the CDR3 is 14 residues. This chain's CDR3 is CSASDPQGGQPQHF. The DNA for the CDR3 is TGCAGTGCTAGTGATCCTCAGGGGGGTCAGCCCCAGCATTTT.

The rearrangement links TRBV11-3 to TRBJ1-4; maybe TRBD1 (6 bases). Trimming removed 0 bases from V and 5 bases from J, with 7 bases in between. This CDR3 spans 14 amino acids. Germline V CDR1 and CDR2: SGHNT, YENEEA. The CDR3 nucleotides are TGTGCCAGCAGCTTAGAACAGGGAAATGAAAAACTGTTTTTT. It codes for CASSLEQGNEKLFF.

This sequence joins TRBV5-5 and TRBJ1-4; a possible D gene is TRBD1 (5 bases). Trimming took off 0 bases at V and 10 bases at J, with 10 bases between the two ends. The CDR3 runs 13 residues. Germline V gene sequence: CDR1 SGHKS, CDR2 YYEKEE (reference sequence). The CDR3 region has the DNA TGTGCCAGCAGCTTGGTGTGGCAGGGAAAACTGTTTTTT. Protein product: CASSLVWQGKLFF.

The chain combines TRBV15 with TRBJ1-1; D ambiguous. CDR3 size: 13 residues. V gave up 8 bases and J gave up 4 bases, with 14 bases separating them. Germline values: CDR1 LNHNV, CDR2 YYDKDF (reference sequence). CDR3 sequence reads: CATGRAGSTEAFF. The CDR3 DNA reads TGTGCCACCGGAAGGGCGGGGAGCACTGAAGCTTTCTTT.

CDR3 in DNA: TGTGCCAGCAGGGCAGGGGTTAACTATGGCTACACCTTC. Translated: CASRAGVNYGYTF. J is TRBJ1-2 and V is TRBV2; TRBD1 is a possible D gene (6 bases). The CDR3 consists of 13 residues. Germline V gene sequence: CDR1 SNHLY, CDR2 FYNNEI. V lost 6 bases to trimming and J lost 1 base, with 9 bases between them.

This clone turned up a few times. The J gene is TRBJ2-1, the V gene TRBV2; 9 bases fit TRBD1. Germline CDR1 is SNHLY and CDR2 is FYNNEI. The J segment lost 8 bases and the V segment lost 7 bases, leaving 9 bases of the junction unmatched. The CDR3 length is 14 residues. The CDR3 sequence: CASKTGGAYHEQFF. The CDR3 region has the DNA TGTGCCAGCAAAACAGGGGGCGCTTACCATGAGCAGTTCTTC. The whole variable domain, filled in from reference TRBV2 and TRBJ2-1, reads EPEVTQTPSHQVTQMGQEVILRCVPISNHLYFYWYRQILGQKVEFLVSFYNNEISEKSEIFDDQFSVERPDGSNFTLKIRSTKLEDSAMYFCASKTGGAYHEQFFGPGTRLTVL.

This chain connects TRBV2 to TRBJ1-6; D not certain. The CDR3 contains 13 residues. V lost 7 bases and J lost 9, with 13 bases in between. CDR1 and CDR2 (germline): SNHLY, FYNNEI. The CDR3: CASIPGMGSPLHF. CDR3 coding DNA: TGTGCCAGCATTCCGGGGATGGGTTCACCCCTCCACTTT.

In this sample, this clone turned up once. This chain connects TRBV5-1 to TRBJ1-2, with 7 bases fitting TRBD1. The germline V gene encodes CDR1 SGHRS and CDR2 YFSETQ. The CDR3 runs 16 residues. Losses at the gene ends were 0 bases for V and 7 bases for J; bases not matched to a gene: 12. The CDR3 loop reads CASSLGVGTDVSGYTF. For the CDR3, the DNA is TGCGCCAGCAGCTTGGGGGTCGGGACAGATGTGAGTGGCTACACCTTC.

The chain combines TRBV7-9 with TRBJ2-7, with D perhaps TRBD2 (7 bases). Germline V CDR1 and CDR2: SEHNR, FQNEAQ (reference sequence). V was clipped by 5 bases and J by 2 bases, with 19 bases between them. The CDR3 is 16 amino acids. The CDR3: CASSDKGGTTPYEQYF. The CDR3 DNA sequence: TGTGCCAGCAGCGATAAGGGGGGGACAACCCCCTACGAGCAGTACTTC.

The chain has TRBV15 and TRBJ1-3, with D perhaps TRBD1 (6 bases). This CDR3 comprises 16 residues. V was shortened by 5 bases and J by 0 bases, with 14 bases between the two germline ends. Per germline, CDR1 LNHNV and CDR2 YYDKDF (reference sequence). Written as DNA, the CDR3 is TGTGCCACCAGCCCGCTAGGGACAACCTCTGGAAACACCATATATTTT. This sequence encodes CATSPLGTTSGNTIYF.

The chain couples TRBV6-5 to TRBJ2-7, with a tentative D call TRBD1 (6 bases). Germline assignment: CDR1 MNHEY and CDR2 SVGAGI. Trimming left V 6 bases short and J 0 bases short, with 15 bases between. There are 15 residues in the CDR3. In nucleotides, the CDR3 is TGTGCCAGCAGGCCCCGCCGGGACACCTCCTACGAGCAGTACTTC. Translated: CASRPRRDTSYEQYF.

This clone was seen a few times. The rearrangement uses TRBV7-3 and TRBJ1-1; 7 positions match TRBD1. Looked up from germline, CDR1 is SGHTA and CDR2 is FQGTGA. After removal of 2 bases from V and 6 bases from J, the junction contained 0 bases not matched to a gene. The CDR3 sequence is 12 residues long. CDR3 sequence: CASSLQGAEAFF. The CDR3 bases are TGTGCCAGCAGCTTACAGGGGGCTGAAGCTTTCTTT.

This clone occurred once. DNA of the CDR3: TGTGCCAGCAGTGAGTCTACTTTCGGAAAACTGTTTTTT. Amino acids: CASSESTFGKLFF. The chain couples TRBV6-4 to TRBJ1-4, with D uncertain. This CDR3 is 13 amino acids long. V shed 3 bases and J shed 10 bases, with 12 bases lying between them. The V gene's germline CDR1 is MRHNA and CDR2 SNTAGT.

The chain employs TRBV2 and TRBJ1-1; the D gene is possibly TRBD1 (5 bases). The CDR3 runs 14 residues. Looked up from germline, CDR1 is SNHLY and CDR2 is FYNNEI. Trimming took 6 bases from V and 0 from J, leaving 11 bases between them. For the CDR3, the DNA is TGTGCCAGCAGAGTGGAAGGGGTGAACACTGAAGCTTTCTTT. It specifies CASRVEGVNTEAFF.

The J gene is TRBJ1-3, the V gene TRBV5-1; possibly TRBD1 for D (5 bases). V was shortened by 2 bases and J by 2 bases, with 11 bases between the two germline ends. This CDR3 contains 15 residues. Germline V gives CDR1 SGHRS, CDR2 YFSETQ. The CDR3 loop reads CASSLPDSAGNTIYF. CDR3 coding DNA: TGCGCCAGCAGCTTACCCGACAGTGCTGGAAACACCATATATTTT.

Here the CDR3 reads CATTGQGLTEAFF. CDR3 sequence (DNA): TGTGCCACGACGGGACAGGGGCTAACTGAAGCTTTCTTT. The chain links TRBV2 to TRBJ1-1; 10 nucleotides match TRBD1. CDR1 and CDR2 from the germline V gene are SNHLY and FYNNEI. Losses at the gene ends were 10 bases for V and 5 bases for J; bases not matched to a gene: 7. CDR3 size: 13 residues.

V usage is TRBV6-1 and J usage is TRBJ1-1; 7 bases match TRBD1. This CDR3 region has 14 residues. Losses at the gene ends were 3 bases for V and 4 bases for J; bases not matched to a gene: 5. The germline CDR1 and CDR2 sequences are MNHNS and SASEGT. This CDR3 reads CASSDRDSVTEAFF. CDR3 nucleotides: TGTGCCAGCAGTGACCGGGACAGTGTCACTGAAGCTTTCTTT.

The J gene is TRBJ2-1, the V gene TRBV7-2, with 9 bases that match TRBD2. J was trimmed by 10 bases and V by 2 bases; bases with no gene match: 6. CDR1 is SGHTA, CDR2 FQGNSA, per germline. This CDR3 has 14 residues. The CDR3 sequence is CASSLLSGSGEQFF. As DNA, the CDR3 is TGTGCCAGCAGCTTACTTAGCGGGAGCGGCGAGCAGTTCTTC.

This clone has only one observation. This rearrangement joins TRBV5-4 to TRBJ1-3; D might be TRBD1 (6 bases). The CDR3 loop spans 14 amino acids. Germline V CDR1 and CDR2: SGHNT, YYREEE (reference sequence). Deletions cut 2 bases from V and 5 bases from J, with 11 bases between. The DNA of the CDR3 is TGTGCCAGCAGCTTAACAGGGAACAGAAACACCATATATTTT. Its protein product is CASSLTGNRNTIYF.

This chain connects TRBV19 to TRBJ1-1, with D tentatively TRBD1 (6 bases). Germline CDR1 reads LNHDA; CDR2 reads SQIVND (reference sequence). This CDR3 is 15 amino acids long. Trimming removed 4 bases from V and 2 bases from J, with 14 bases in between. The CDR3 nucleotides are TGTGCCAGTAGTACGGGGGGACAAACTAACACTGAAGCTTTCTTT. Its translation: CASSTGGQTNTEAFF.

The rearrangement joins TRBV5-6 to TRBJ1-2; maybe TRBD1 (6 bases). This CDR3 spans 15 amino acids. V lost 3 bases and J lost 3, with 15 bases in between. Germline V lookup: CDR1 SGHDT, CDR2 YYEEEE. CDR3 protein: CASSSTKGVDYGYTF. The CDR3 bases are TGTGCCAGCAGCTCGACGAAGGGGGTGGACTATGGCTACACCTTC.

The chain joins TRBV14 to TRBJ1-1, with a possible D match to TRBD1 (6 bases). Germline V gene data show CDR1 as SGHDN and CDR2 as FVKESK. The V and J ends lost 4 bases and 0 bases respectively, with 24 bases between them. CDR3 length equals 19 residues. This chain's CDR3 is CASSLPPGRGAAMNTEAFF. The DNA for the CDR3 is TGTGCCAGCAGCCTCCCCCCGGGGAGGGGGGCGGCAATGAACACTGAAGCTTTCTTT.

The chain carries TRBV15 and TRBJ1-4; D perhaps matches TRBD1 (5 bases). Trimming cost V 0 bases and J 5 bases, with 25 bases left between them. This CDR3 region has 20 residues. The V gene's germline CDR1 is LNHNV and CDR2 YYDKDF (reference sequence). The CDR3 protein is CATSRDQIRYETGGNEKLFF. CDR3 DNA: TGTGCCACCAGCAGAGATCAGATCCGATACGAAACAGGTGGGAATGAAAAACTGTTTTTT.